These T cell receptor beta chains were read from a single sample in a study of glioma-infiltrating T cells after dendritic cell vaccination. Clones were sequenced by immunoSEQ multiplex PCR, and TCRdb holds only the in-frame ones, with some missing. This sample has about 67,000 clones, with 81% found just once. The material was blood, obtained before dendritic cell vaccination. These receptors all stem from a human donor with glioblastoma. The CDR3 runs from the conserved cysteine through the conserved F or W. Fields, in order: J gene, V gene, CDR3 protein.

TRBJ2-7,TRBV2,CASSGLRQGDEQYF
TRBJ1-2,TRBV10-3,CAIRDDLEGYTF
TRBJ2-7,TRBV5-1,CASSWGQGYDEQYF
TRBJ1-2,TRBV29-1,CSVEAYEPYGYTF
TRBJ1-2,TRBV5-1,CASSPTGNGYTF
TRBJ2-1,TRBV2,CASMNAANIYNEQFF
TRBJ2-7,TRBV19,CASSIVSGGPSYEQYF
TRBJ2-1,TRBV30,CAWSQGLAGVGEQFF
TRBJ2-6,TRBV27,CASSSTGGAGANVLTF
TRBJ2-2,TRBV7-9,CASAWGANTGELFF
TRBJ1-2,TRBV13,CASSMTGGTLNTF
TRBJ2-1,TRBV5-1,CASSSTGDGYNEQFF
TRBJ1-2,TRBV5-1,CASSLEGPPNYGYTF
TRBJ2-6,TRBV18,CASSKDTTDSGANVLTF
TRBJ1-1,TRBV5-6,CASSLETGQNTEAFF
TRBJ2-5,TRBV7-9,CASSLLMTQETQYF
TRBJ1-2,TRBV19,CASLPAQGPYGYTF
TRBJ2-3,TRBV29-1,CSGLGGRTDTQYF
TRBJ2-5,TRBV7-2,CASSVTSGGAETQYF
TRBJ1-2,TRBV4-1,CASSQRSATGGYTF
TRBJ2-1,TRBV4-1,CASSKSGGANDEQFF
TRBJ2-7,TRBV15,CATSLHGQGASYEQYF
TRBJ1-6,TRBV7-8,CASSLRPGQGASYNSPLHF
TRBJ1-2,TRBV6-6,CASSPQGNGYTF
TRBJ1-5,TRBV18,CASSPDRGGNQPQHF
TRBJ2-5,TRBV27,CASSLGSGEETQYF